These 32 T cell receptor beta chains were all obtained from the same sample, sequenced in a study of T cell changes during pregnancy in multiple sclerosis. The repertoire was sequenced with immunoSEQ multiplex PCR; TCRdb's copy has only in-frame clones and lacks some. This table has tens of thousands of clones, roughly 90% appearing once. The specimen comprised CD8+ T cells from peripheral blood mononuclear cells, sampled after pregnancy. All receptors come from a female donor with multiple sclerosis, enrolled in a pregnancy study.

Here the CDR3 reads CASREGGTEAFF. The CDR3 DNA reads as TGTGCCAGCAGGGAGGGGGGGACTGAAGCTTTCTTT. This sequence joins TRBV6-1 and TRBJ1-1; a possible D gene is TRBD1 (6 bases). Trimming took off 6 bases at V and 5 bases at J, with 10 bases between the two ends. Germline loops: CDR1 MNHNS, CDR2 SASEGT. The CDR3 loop spans 12 amino acids.

The chain carries TRBV27 and TRBJ2-2; 8 bases align to TRBD2. Trimming cost V 2 bases and J 4 bases; bases outside gene matches: 3. The CDR3 loop spans 15 amino acids. Germline-derived CDR1 and CDR2 are MNHEY and SMNVEV (reference sequence). In nucleotides, the CDR3 is TGTGCCAGCAGTTTACCCCTAGCGGGCACCGGGGAGCTGTTTTTT. This encodes CASSLPLAGTGELFF.

The chain has TRBV21-1 and TRBJ2-4; the table assigns TRBD2, which was not confirmed against the DNA. TRBV21-1 is an annotated pseudogene. The CDR3 sequence is 18 residues long. CDR3 residues: CASSNGSSGGLAKNIQYF. CDR3 coding DNA: TGTGCCAGCAGCAATGGATCTAGCGGGGGTTTAGCCAAAAACATTCAGTACTTC.

This rearrangement joins TRBV5-4 to TRBJ2-7, with TRBD1 matching 7 bases. The V gene end was trimmed by 4 bases and the J gene end by 2 bases; junction bases not matched to a gene: 6. The length of the CDR3 is 14 residues. The V gene's germline CDR1 is SGHNT and CDR2 YYREEE (reference sequence). The CDR3 DNA sequence: TGTGCCAGCAGCGGCCCCGGGACAGCCTACGAGCAGTACTTC. Encoded protein: CASSGPGTAYEQYF.

The V call is TRBV5-5, the J call TRBJ2-3; maybe TRBD2 (7 bases). The CDR3 loop spans 11 amino acids. Germline CDR1 is SGHKS and CDR2 is YYEKEE (reference sequence). Trimming took off 0 bases at V and 14 bases at J, with 10 bases between the two ends. This chain's CDR3 is CASSLDREGYF. The CDR3 nucleotides read TGTGCCAGCAGCTTGGACAGGGAGGGGTATTTT. Full variable domain (outside the CDR3, taken from reference TRBV5-5 and TRBJ2-3): DAGVTQSPTHLIKTRGQQVTLRCSPISGHKSVSWYQQVLGQGPQFIFQYYEKEERGRGNFPDRFSARQFPNYSSELNVNALLLGDSALYLCASSLDREGYFGPGTRLTVL.

The rearrangement uses TRBV5-1 and TRBJ2-5, with a weak D call TRBD2 (5 bases). Germline loops: CDR1 SGHRS, CDR2 YFSETQ. Trimming removed 4 bases from V and 5 bases from J, with 12 bases in between. The CDR3 totals 13 residues. In DNA, the CDR3 is TGCGCCAGCAGCCCCACCGGCGGGGAGACCCAGTACTTC. Its protein product is CASSPTGGETQYF.

Written as DNA, the CDR3 is TGTGCCAGCAGCCCTTCCGGGGGGGCGAACACCGGGGAGCTGTTTTTT. Translated: CASSPSGGANTGELFF. The V and J genes are TRBV11-3 and TRBJ2-2; 8 nucleotides match TRBD2. J was trimmed by 0 bases and V by 5 bases; bases with no gene match: 5. The CDR3 consists of 16 residues. The V gene's germline CDR1 is SGHNT and CDR2 YENEEA.

The CDR3 nucleotides are TGTGCCAGTAGCGGGGGGGAATACAATGAGCAGTTCTTC. Its translation is CASSGGEYNEQFF. This chain links TRBV6-1 with TRBJ2-1; 11 bases are shared with TRBD2. The CDR3 runs 13 residues. From germline, CDR1 is MNHNS and CDR2 SASEGT. The V and J ends lost 9 bases and 4 bases, in that order; junction bases with no gene match: 2.

The chain has TRBV19 and TRBJ2-3; 10 bases are a match to TRBD2. V trimming: 9 bases; J trimming: 1 base; junction bases outside the gene matches: 1. The V gene's germline CDR1 is LNHDA and CDR2 SQIVND (reference sequence). This CDR3 has 13 residues. Here the CDR3 reads CASGTSGTDTQYF. CDR3 nucleotide sequence: TGTGCCAGCGGGACTAGCGGCACAGATACGCAGTATTTT.

The chain combines TRBV19 with TRBJ1-1; tentatively, D is TRBD1 (6 bases). This CDR3 contains 13 residues. Germline V CDR1 and CDR2: LNHDA, SQIVND (reference sequence). Between the trimmed V and J ends, which lost 5 bases and 1 base, there was a span of 8 bases. CDR3 nucleotide sequence: TGTGCCAGTAGTTTACAGGGGAACACTGAAGCTTTCTTT. Its translation: CASSLQGNTEAFF.

The rearrangement links TRBV14 to TRBJ2-3; D not resolved. The CDR3 is 13 amino acids. Trimming took 2 bases from V and 5 from J, leaving 8 bases between them. CDR1 is SGHDN and CDR2 is FVKESK in the germline V gene. This chain's CDR3 is CASSQSPQDTQYF. The DNA for the CDR3 is TGTGCCAGCAGCCAAAGCCCGCAAGATACGCAGTATTTT.

This chain links TRBV2 with TRBJ1-4, with 8 nucleotides matching TRBD1. CDR1 SNHLY and CDR2 FYNNEI come from the germline V gene. After removal of 8 bases from V and 5 bases from J, the junction contained 7 bases not matched to a gene. The CDR3 is 14 amino acids. The CDR3 DNA sequence: TGTGCCAGCCTGGCACGGACAGGGAATGAAAAACTGTTTTTT. Protein: CASLARTGNEKLFF.

This clone was found once. V gene TRBV4-1 combines with J gene TRBJ1-2, with D tentatively TRBD1 (6 bases). CDR1 and CDR2 (germline): MGHRA, YSYEKL. The CDR3 has 15 residues. Between the trimmed V and J ends, which lost 1 base and 7 bases, there was a span of 16 bases. CDR3 DNA sequence: TGCGCCAGCAGCCAAGCCGCCAGGGGTTTTGTTGGCTACACCTTC. Its translation is CASSQAARGFVGYTF.

The genes are TRBV2 and TRBJ1-1; D possibly corresponds to TRBD1 (5 bases). Germline values: CDR1 SNHLY, CDR2 FYNNEI. This CDR3 has 13 residues. V was clipped by 5 bases and J by 6 bases, with 13 bases between them. The CDR3 nucleotides read TGTGCCAGCAGTCAGACAGCCGCACCTGAAGCTTTCTTT. Protein sequence: CASSQTAAPEAFF.

The chain carries TRBV5-5 and TRBJ2-7, with TRBD2 matching over 15 bases. With V trimmed by 2 bases and J by 3 bases, 9 bases remained unmatched. CDR3 length: 18 residues. Germline V gene lookup returns CDR1 SGHKS and CDR2 YYEKEE (reference sequence). CDR3 bases: TGTGCCAGCAGCTTAGCCGGGACTAGCGGGGGGACTCGCTACGAGCAGTACTTC. It codes for CASSLAGTSGGTRYEQYF.

This clone was found once. The V and J genes are TRBV5-6 and TRBJ1-4, with D perhaps TRBD1 (5 bases). Trimming removed 4 bases from V and 8 bases from J, with 18 bases in between. Germline V gene data show CDR1 as SGHDT and CDR2 as YYEEEE. CDR3 length: 15 residues. The CDR3 loop is CASSQGGRVHEKLFF. CDR3 sequence (DNA): TGTGCCAGCAGCCAAGGTGGCAGGGTCCACGAAAAACTGTTTTTT.

The gene calls are TRBV9 and TRBJ2-3, with TRBD2 matching over 12 bases. CDR3 length equals 18 residues. Trimming removed 0 bases from V and 8 bases from J; junction bases left unmatched: 13. Germline CDR1 is SGDLS and CDR2 is YYNGEE. CDR3 nucleotide sequence: TGTGCCAGCAGCGTAGTGCCGACTAGCGGGGGTTCAGAGGGTACGCAGTATTTT. Translating it yields CASSVVPTSGGSEGTQYF.

The chain has TRBV27 and TRBJ1-2; tentatively, D is TRBD1 (5 bases). Trimming took off 5 bases at V and 4 bases at J, with 11 bases between the two ends. Germline CDR1 MNHEY, CDR2 SMNVEV (reference sequence). The CDR3 has 13 amino acids. The CDR3 is CASSTPGGYGYTF. The CDR3, as DNA: TGTGCCAGCAGTACCCCGGGGGGCTATGGCTACACCTTC.

This chain links TRBV27 with TRBJ1-2, with 10 bases matching TRBD1. Per germline, CDR1 MNHEY and CDR2 SMNVEV (reference sequence). This CDR3 has 15 amino acids. V gave up 5 bases and J gave up 6 bases; unmatched junction bases: 9. The CDR3 coding sequence is TGTGCCAGCAGTCCGTCCGAGGACAGGGGGGATGGCTACACCTTC. It codes for CASSPSEDRGDGYTF.

V and J are TRBV27 and TRBJ2-5; tentatively, D is TRBD2 (6 bases). The DNA end is more similar to TRBJ2-7, so the J call may be wrong. In germline, CDR1 is MNHEY, CDR2 SMNVEV (reference sequence). The CDR3 contains 11 residues. CDR3 sequence reads: CASGDFYEQYF. CDR3 in DNA: TGTGCCAGCGGGGACTTCTACGAGCAGTACTTC.

The chain couples TRBV25-1 to TRBJ1-1; 8 bases match TRBD1. The CDR3 is made up of 14 amino acids. Germline assignment: CDR1 MGHDK and CDR2 SYGVNS. V lost 4 bases and J lost 3; bases outside the gene matches: 4. CDR3 protein: CASSVTGGYTEAFF. The CDR3 DNA follows: TGTGCCAGCAGTGTTACAGGGGGTTACACTGAAGCTTTCTTT.

The chain employs TRBV7-3 and TRBJ1-2; TRBD1 matches 12 bases. Trimming removed 5 bases from V and 4 bases from J; junction bases left unmatched: 5. The CDR3 is 15 amino acids. Germline V CDR1 and CDR2: SGHTA, FQGTGA. The DNA of the CDR3 is TGTGCCAGCAGCCCGGGGACAGGGGGCCCCTATGGCTACACCTTC. This sequence encodes CASSPGTGGPYGYTF.

The chain links TRBV19 to TRBJ2-1; 10 bases are shared with TRBD1. The CDR3 totals 15 residues. Germline V gene data show CDR1 as LNHDA and CDR2 as SQIVND (reference sequence). The V and J ends lost 2 bases and 12 bases, in that order; junction bases with no gene match: 10. CDR3 DNA: TGTGCCAGTAGTATACAAGGGACAGGGGCTGGGGGGCAGTTCTTC. Protein product: CASSIQGTGAGGQFF.

Comments on this clone: Relative to the germline gene, one junction end is altered; a read error may explain this. The same CDR3 also results from other DNA sequences found in this sample. The chain is built from TRBV4-3 and TRBJ2-7; 8 bases align to TRBD2. The CDR3 has 16 amino acids. Germline V gives CDR1 LGHNA, CDR2 YSLEER. The CDR3 loop reads CASSQVFSSGFYEQYF. In nucleotides, the CDR3 is TGCGCCAGCAGCCAAGTGTTCTCTAGCGGGTTCTACGAACAGTACTTC.

The chain links TRBV7-2 to TRBJ2-5; a possible D gene is TRBD1 (6 bases). The CDR3 runs 15 residues. Trimming removed 2 bases at V and 1 base at J, with 11 bases between. CDR1 is SGHTA, CDR2 FQGNSA, per germline. This CDR3 reads CASSLFRTVQETQYF. DNA for the CDR3: TGTGCCAGCAGCTTATTCCGGACAGTCCAAGAGACCCAGTACTTC.

This chain joins TRBV6-1 and TRBJ1-2; D is possibly TRBD1 (6 bases). The CDR3 runs 13 residues. The germline CDR1 and CDR2 sequences are MNHNS and SASEGT. The CDR3 loop reads CSLGQGTAPGYTF. The CDR3 region has the DNA TGTTCGCTGGGACAAGGGACCGCCCCGGGCTACACCTTC.

The chain has TRBV7-3 and TRBJ2-3, with D perhaps TRBD1 (6 bases). CDR1 SGHTA and CDR2 FQGTGA come from the germline V gene. Between the trimmed V and J ends, which lost 5 bases and 1 base, there was a span of 16 bases. The CDR3 has 16 amino acids. In nucleotides, the CDR3 is TGTGCCAGCAGCCCCGGACAGCCTTTGGGCACAGATACGCAGTATTTT. Its protein is CASSPGQPLGTDTQYF. Filled out from reference TRBV7-3 and TRBJ2-3, the complete variable domain reads GAGVSQTPSNKVTEKGKYVELRCDPISGHTALYWYRQSLGQGPEFLIYFQGTGAADDSGLPNDRFFAVRPEGSVSTLKIQRTERGDSAVYLCASSPGQPLGTDTQYFGPGTRLTVL.

A single count supports this clone. The J gene is TRBJ2-5, the V gene TRBV15; 12 bases line up with TRBD2. After removal of 0 bases from V and 2 bases from J, the junction contained 4 bases not matched to a gene. This CDR3 is 17 amino acids long. The germline V gene encodes CDR1 LNHNV and CDR2 YYDKDF (reference sequence). CDR3 coding DNA: TGTGCCACCAGCAGAGACAGACTAGCGGGAGAACAAGAGACCCAGTACTTC. Amino acid sequence: CATSRDRLAGEQETQYF.

This chain joins TRBV7-9 and TRBJ2-3; a possible D gene is TRBD2 (7 bases). Germline lookup yields CDR1 SEHNR and CDR2 FQNEAQ (reference sequence). The CDR3 extends over 15 amino acids. The germline V and J ends were trimmed by 0 bases and 4 bases, with 11 bases remaining between them. For the CDR3, the DNA is TGTGCCAGCAGCTTAGCGGGGGGGCCTTCAGATACGCAGTATTTT. This codes for CASSLAGGPSDTQYF.

V usage is TRBV4-3 and J usage is TRBJ2-1; 7 bases align to TRBD2. The V gene's germline CDR1 is LGHNA and CDR2 YSLEER. The trim removed 3 bases at V and 7 bases at J, leaving 9 bases unmatched. This CDR3 has 15 amino acids. DNA for the CDR3: TGCGCCAGCAGCCACCGGCTGGGACTACAAAATGAGCAGTTCTTC. It yields the protein CASSHRLGLQNEQFF.

The chain carries TRBV7-6 and TRBJ2-1; weak D call: TRBD2 (5 bases). The CDR3 consists of 15 residues. V lost 1 base to trimming and J lost 4 bases, with 11 bases between them. Per the germline V gene, CDR1 is SGHVS and CDR2 is FNYEAQ. In DNA form, the CDR3 reads TGTGCCAGCAGCTTAGGGACTGAAGGTTACAATGAGCAGTTCTTC. This encodes CASSLGTEGYNEQFF.

The chain employs TRBV30 and TRBJ2-3; TRBD2 agrees at 13 bases. V trimming: 5 bases; J trimming: 1 base; junction bases outside the gene matches: 0. Germline V gene lookup returns CDR1 GTSNPN and CDR2 SVGIG (reference sequence). The CDR3 is made up of 14 amino acids. Written as DNA, the CDR3 is TGTGCCTGGGGACTAGCGGGAGGCACAGATACGCAGTATTTT. This gives the protein CAWGLAGGTDTQYF.